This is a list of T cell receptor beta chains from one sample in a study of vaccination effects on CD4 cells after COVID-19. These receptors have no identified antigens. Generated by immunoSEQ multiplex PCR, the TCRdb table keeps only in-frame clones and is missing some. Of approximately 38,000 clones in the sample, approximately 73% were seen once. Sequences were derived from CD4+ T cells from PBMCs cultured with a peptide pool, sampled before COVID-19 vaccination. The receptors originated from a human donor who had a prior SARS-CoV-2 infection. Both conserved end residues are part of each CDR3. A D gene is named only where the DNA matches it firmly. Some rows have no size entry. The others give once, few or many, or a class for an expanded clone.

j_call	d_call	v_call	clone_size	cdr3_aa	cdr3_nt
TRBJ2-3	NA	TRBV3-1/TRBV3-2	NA	CASSHGALDTQYF	TGTGCCAGCAGCCATGGTGCACTTGATACGCAGTATTTT
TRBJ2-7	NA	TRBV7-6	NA	CASSLQGPSGEQYF	TGTGCCAGCAGCTTACAGGGTCCGTCGGGCGAGCAGTACTTC
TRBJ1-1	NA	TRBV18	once	CASSPATGALNGDEAFF	TGTGCCAGCTCACCGGCCACAGGCGCCCTCAACGGGGATGAAGCTTTCTTT
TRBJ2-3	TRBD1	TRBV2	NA	CASSDVSGGADTQYF	TGTGCCAGCAGTGATGTGTCAGGGGGCGCAGATACGCAGTATTTT
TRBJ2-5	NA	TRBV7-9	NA	CASSPDSRETQYF	TGTGCCAGCAGCCCGGACAGTCGAGAGACCCAGTACTTC
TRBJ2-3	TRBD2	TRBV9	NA	CASSALSGDLTDTQYF	TGTGCCAGCAGCGCACTGAGCGGGGACCTCACAGATACGCAGTATTTT
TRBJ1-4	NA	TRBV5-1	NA	CASSGSPGTNEKLFF	TGCGCCAGCAGTGGGTCTCCAGGGACTAATGAAAAACTGTTTTTT
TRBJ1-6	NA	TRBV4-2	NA	CASSLHGPNSPLHF	TGTGCCAGCAGCCTCCATGGGCCTAATTCACCCCTCCACTTT
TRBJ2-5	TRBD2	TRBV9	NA	CASSPGGATWETQYF	TGTGCCAGCAGCCCGGGGGGGGCGACCTGGGAGACCCAGTACTTC
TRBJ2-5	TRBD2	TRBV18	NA	CASSKPGTSGETQYF	TGTGCCAGCTCCAAACCGGGGACTAGCGGAGAGACCCAGTACTTC
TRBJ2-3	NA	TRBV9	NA	CASSGDTSWYDTQYF	TGTGCCAGCAGCGGGGACACCTCCTGGTATGATACGCAGTATTTT
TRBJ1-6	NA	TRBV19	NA	CASSTDLLSSYNSPLHF	TGTGCCAGTAGTACGGACTTATTAAGCTCCTATAATTCACCCCTCCACTTT
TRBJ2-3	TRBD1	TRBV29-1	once	CSGTYRGVTDTQYF	TGCAGCGGCACCTACAGGGGAGTGACAGATACGCAGTATTTT
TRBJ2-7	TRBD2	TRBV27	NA	CASSFYPLGLASSEQYF	TGTGCCAGCAGTTTTTATCCTCTGGGACTAGCATCTAGCGAGCAGTACTTC
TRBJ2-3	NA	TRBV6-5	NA	CASSYAIGTDTQYF	TGTGCCAGCAGTTACGCCATAGGCACAGATACGCAGTATTTT
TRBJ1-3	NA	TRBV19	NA	CASSPGTRAVGTGNTIYF	TGTGCCAGTAGTCCCGGGACAAGAGCTGTCGGTACTGGAAACACCATATATTTT
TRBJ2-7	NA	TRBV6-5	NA	CASSLLYYEQYF	TGTGCCAGCAGTCTCCTTTACTACGAGCAGTACTTC
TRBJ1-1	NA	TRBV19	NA	CASSMGRNTEAFF	TGTGCCAGTAGTATGGGCCGGAACACTGAAGCTTTCTTT
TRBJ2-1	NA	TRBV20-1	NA	CSASDHNEQFF	TGCAGTGCTAGCGATCACAATGAGCAGTTCTTC